Shown below are 30 T cell receptor beta chains from a single sample sequenced in a study of T cells in tumors after PD-1 blockade. Produced via immunoSEQ multiplex PCR; TCRdb's table is partial and in-frame only. The sample yields roughly 8,200 clones, 60% to 70% seen once. The material was tumor tissue, obtained after anti-PD-1 treatment. Receptors originate from a human donor with basal cell carcinoma.

The chain links TRBV9 to TRBJ2-7, with D possibly being TRBD1 (5 bases). From germline, CDR1 is SGDLS and CDR2 YYNGEE. CDR3 length equals 15 residues. V dropped 0 bases and J dropped 2 bases, with 12 bases sitting between them. CDR3 bases: TGTGCCAGCAGCGTAGGTAAGGGGCTTACCTACGAGCAGTACTTC. Its translation is CASSVGKGLTYEQYF.

The rearrangement uses TRBV18 and TRBJ2-2; no definite D call. V lost 1 base and J lost 0, with 9 bases in between. Germline lookup yields CDR1 KGHSH and CDR2 LQKENI. This CDR3 is 16 amino acids long. The CDR3 loop is CASSPLRTPNTGELFF. CDR3 in DNA: TGTGCCAGCTCACCACTTCGCACTCCGAACACCGGGGAGCTGTTTTTT.

The chain links TRBV6-5 to TRBJ1-2; D is undetermined. Trimming took 7 bases from V and 2 from J, leaving 11 bases between them. In germline, CDR1 is MNHEY, CDR2 SVGAGI. The CDR3 has 13 amino acids. The CDR3 region has the DNA TGTGCCAGCACCGTAGACAAAAACTATGGCTACACCTTC. It encodes CASTVDKNYGYTF.

The V gene is TRBV27, the J gene TRBJ1-2; D is unclear. The CDR3 extends over 14 amino acids. Germline lookup yields CDR1 MNHEY and CDR2 SMNVEV (reference sequence). Trimming cost V 6 bases and J 5 bases, with 16 bases left between them. As DNA, the CDR3 is TGTGCCAGCAGCCCCAAGTCGGCCGGATATGGCTACACCTTC. Encoded protein: CASSPKSAGYGYTF.

The rearrangement links TRBV5-4 to TRBJ1-6, with a weak D call TRBD1 (5 bases). V lost 3 bases and J lost 14, with 21 bases in between. The V gene's germline CDR1 is SGHNT and CDR2 YYREEE (reference sequence). The CDR3 totals 15 residues. The CDR3 DNA sequence: TGTGCCAGCAGCTCGGGGTATGGGACGGATAGAGCCCTCCACTTT. Translated: CASSSGYGTDRALHF.

This chain connects TRBV18 to TRBJ1-3; D gene uncertain. CDR1 KGHSH and CDR2 LQKENI come from the germline V gene. This CDR3 spans 17 amino acids. Trimming shortened V by 2 bases and J by 0 bases, and 14 bases separated the two germline ends. The CDR3 sequence is CASSPSPEQTSGNTIYF. CDR3 sequence (DNA): TGTGCCAGCTCACCATCCCCGGAGCAGACCTCTGGAAACACCATATATTTT. The whole variable domain, filled in from reference TRBV18 and TRBJ1-3, reads NAGVMQNPRHLVRRRGQEARLRCSPMKGHSHVYWYRQLPEEGLKFMVYLQKENIIDESGMPKERFSAEFPKEGPSILRIQQVVRGDSAAYFCASSPSPEQTSGNTIYFGEGSWLTVV.

The chain recombines TRBV3-1 (or the pseudogene TRBV3-2) with TRBJ2-1; tentatively, D is TRBD2 (6 bases). This CDR3 has 15 residues. Trimming took 6 bases from V and 5 from J, leaving 17 bases between them. Germline V gene sequence: CDR1 LGHDT, CDR2 YNNKEL (reference sequence). The CDR3 bases are TGTGCCAGCAGAAACGAACGGGGGACTCACAATGAGCAGTTCTTC. It yields the protein CASRNERGTHNEQFF.

V and J are TRBV9 and TRBJ2-3; D unresolved. CDR1 and CDR2 from the germline V gene are SGDLS and YYNGEE. Trimming took off 3 bases at V and 0 bases at J, with 5 bases between the two ends. The CDR3 totals 13 residues. This chain's CDR3 is CASSAPSTDTQYF. CDR3 coding DNA: TGTGCCAGCAGCGCCCCCAGCACAGATACGCAGTATTTT.

This clone came up a few times. The chain employs TRBV30 and TRBJ1-4; D remains unclear. Germline assignment: CDR1 GTSNPN and CDR2 SVGIG (reference sequence). V was pared by 5 bases and J by 4 bases, with 11 bases between. This CDR3 is 13 amino acids long. CDR3 DNA: TGTGCCTGGTTGAACAGAGATAATGAAAAACTGTTTTTT. Its translation: CAWLNRDNEKLFF.

This clone was seen only a few times. Other DNA sequences of this sample code for an identical CDR3. The V call is TRBV29-1, the J call TRBJ2-1; 7 bases fit TRBD2. The V and J ends lost 4 bases and 6 bases, in that order; junction bases with no gene match: 6. Germline V lookup: CDR1 SQVTM, CDR2 ANQGSEA. The CDR3 runs to 13 residues. CDR3 DNA sequence: TGCAGCGTTGGGGGGGGTCTGGCCAATGAGCAGTTCTTC. It encodes CSVGGGLANEQFF.

The chain has TRBV5-6 and TRBJ1-2; D not resolved. This CDR3 has 12 residues. Between the trimmed V and J ends, which lost 2 bases and 5 bases, there was a span of 7 bases. Germline V gene lookup returns CDR1 SGHDT and CDR2 YYEEEE. The CDR3 sequence is CASSFIQYGYTF. CDR3 sequence (DNA): TGTGCCAGCAGCTTTATACAGTATGGCTACACCTTC.

The genes are TRBV12-3 or TRBV12-4 and TRBJ1-1, with D uncertain. V was trimmed by 2 bases and J by 1 base, leaving 5 bases between them. The CDR3 consists of 13 residues. This CDR3 is CASSLSQNTEAFF. CDR3 in DNA: TGTGCCAGCAGTTTATCGCAGAACACTGAAGCTTTCTTT.

The rearrangement uses TRBV18 and TRBJ1-6, with 7 bases aligning to TRBD1. This CDR3 has 15 amino acids. Germline trimming cut 6 bases from V and 3 bases from J; bases unmatched to any gene: 5. The germline V gene encodes CDR1 KGHSH and CDR2 LQKENI. In nucleotides, the CDR3 is TGTGCCAGCTCCGACCGGGACAGCTATAATTCACCCCTCCACTTT. Translating gives CASSDRDSYNSPLHF.

This clone was counted only a few times. In DNA form, the CDR3 reads TGTGCCAGCAGCCTTGGGGCTTCCTTGAACACCGGGGAGCTGTTTTTT. Translation: CASSLGASLNTGELFF. V usage is TRBV4-2 and J usage is TRBJ2-2; TRBD1 might be the D (5 bases). Trimming cost V 4 bases and J 1 base, with 13 bases left between them. Germline lookup yields CDR1 LGHNA and CDR2 YNFKEQ. This CDR3 spans 16 amino acids.

The chain uses TRBV5-1 and TRBJ2-7; 7 bases are shared with TRBD1. Germline V CDR1 and CDR2: SGHRS, YFSETQ. V was clipped by 6 bases and J by 5 bases; unmatched bases: 26. This CDR3 contains 19 residues. The DNA of the CDR3 is TGCGCCAGCAAGGGGGCCAGCGCCTCCCCTGGCCAAGGCCTACACGAGCAGTACTTC. Translated: CASKGASASPGQGLHEQYF.

The rearrangement links TRBV16 to TRBJ1-1, with TRBD1 identical over 11 bases. The CDR3 has 15 residues. Germline loops: CDR1 KGHSY, CDR2 FQNENV. Germline trimming cut 5 bases from V and 5 bases from J; bases unmatched to any gene: 7. In DNA, the CDR3 is TGTGCCAGCAGCGGGGACAGGGGGAAAGCGACTGAAGCTTTCTTT. Translation gives CASSGDRGKATEAFF.

This chain uses TRBV21-1 with TRBJ1-3. TRBV21-1 is a listed pseudogene. CDR3 length: 18 residues. The CDR3 DNA sequence: TGTGCCAGCAGCAAACCTCTAGGGGAGGGGGCTGATGGAAACACCATATATTTT. Protein product: CASSKPLGEGADGNTIYF.

The sample holds a few counts of this clone. The chain couples TRBV7-9 to TRBJ1-1, with 8 bases identical to TRBD1. There are 14 residues in the CDR3. V was clipped by 5 bases and J by 3 bases; unmatched bases: 5. Per the germline V gene, CDR1 is SEHNR and CDR2 is FQNEAQ (reference sequence). The CDR3 nucleotides read TGTGCCAGCAGCATCAGGGGGCTTGACACTGAAGCTTTCTTT. Translation gives CASSIRGLDTEAFF.

This chain uses TRBV18 with TRBJ1-1; D remains ambiguous. The CDR3 runs 13 residues. Germline lookup yields CDR1 KGHSH and CDR2 LQKENI. Trimming took 2 bases from V and 6 from J, leaving 10 bases between them. The CDR3: CASSPSGRAEAFF. For the CDR3, the DNA is TGTGCCAGCTCACCATCCGGGAGAGCTGAAGCTTTCTTT.

The chain is built from TRBV19 and TRBJ2-1; weak D call: TRBD1 (5 bases). The CDR3 consists of 13 residues. Germline lookup yields CDR1 LNHDA and CDR2 SQIVND (reference sequence). Trimming took off 4 bases at V and 9 bases at J, with 13 bases between the two ends. The CDR3 region is CASSRDQGSEQFF. The CDR3 DNA reads TGTGCCAGTAGTAGGGATCAGGGAAGTGAGCAGTTCTTC. Supplemented by reference TRBV19 and TRBJ2-1, the full variable domain reads DGGITQSPKYLFRKEGQNVTLSCEQNLNHDAMYWYRQDPGQGLRLIYYSQIVNDFQKGDIAEGYSVSREKKESFPLTVTSAQKNPTAFYLCASSRDQGSEQFFGPGTRLTVL.

J is TRBJ2-6 and V is TRBV2; no clear D gene. Trimming cost V 5 bases and J 2 bases, with 13 bases left between them. Germline V CDR1 and CDR2: SNHLY, FYNNEI. This CDR3 has 16 residues. The chain's CDR3 is CASSSTRFAGANVLTF. CDR3 sequence (DNA): TGTGCCAGCAGTTCTACACGATTTGCTGGGGCCAACGTCCTGACTTTC.

The rearrangement uses TRBV29-1 and TRBJ1-5; D is unclear. The V gene's germline CDR1 is SQVTM and CDR2 ANQGSEA. This CDR3 spans 15 amino acids. The ends were cut back, 4 bases at V and 0 bases at J, with 13 bases in the middle. The CDR3 DNA follows: TGCAGCGTTGTTACAGAACTTAATAGCAATCAGCCCCAGCATTTT. Translating gives CSVVTELNSNQPQHF.

The chain carries TRBV5-1 and TRBJ2-1; TRBD2 might be the D (5 bases). V lost 3 bases and J 4 bases, leaving 11 bases between the germline ends. The CDR3 sequence is 14 residues long. The germline V gene encodes CDR1 SGHRS and CDR2 YFSETQ. The CDR3 reads CASSSRPGYNEQFF. CDR3 DNA sequence: TGCGCCAGCAGCTCACGTCCGGGATACAATGAGCAGTTCTTC. The variable domain in full, completed from reference TRBV5-1 and TRBJ2-1, reads KAGVTQTPRYLIKTRGQQVTLSCSPISGHRSVSWYQQTPGQGLQFLFEYFSETQRNKGNFPGRFSGRQFSNSRSEMNVSTLELGDSALYLCASSSRPGYNEQFFGPGTRLTVL.

CDR3 bases: TGCGCCAGCAGCCAAGATAACGAGCAGTTCTTC. Translated, it gives CASSQDNEQFF. The chain has TRBV4-1 and TRBJ2-1; D is ambiguous. Germline CDR1 MGHRA, CDR2 YSYEKL. Deletions cut 0 bases from V and 10 bases from J, with 4 bases between. The CDR3 sequence is 11 residues long.

The chain carries TRBV4-2 and TRBJ2-7; D perhaps matches TRBD2 (5 bases). The CDR3 runs 14 residues. V was shortened by 4 bases and J by 3 bases, with 13 bases between the two germline ends. Germline V gives CDR1 LGHNA, CDR2 YNFKEQ. The CDR3 nucleotides are TGTGCCAGCAGCCCAGACGCGGCGGGCTACGAGCAGTACTTC. Amino acids: CASSPDAAGYEQYF.

The gene calls are TRBV5-5 and TRBJ2-5; 8 nucleotides line up with TRBD1. Germline assignment: CDR1 SGHKS and CDR2 YYEKEE (reference sequence). The CDR3 totals 14 residues. With 3 bases clipped from V and 5 bases from J, the junction kept 6 bases outside the gene matches. Here the CDR3 reads CASSYSRGRETQYF. CDR3 nucleotide sequence: TGTGCCAGCAGCTACTCCAGGGGGCGGGAGACCCAGTACTTC.

This sequence joins TRBV5-4 and TRBJ2-2; a possible D gene is TRBD2 (6 bases). V dropped 4 bases and J dropped 3 bases, with 13 bases sitting between them. This CDR3 is built from 15 residues. Looked up from germline, CDR1 is SGHNT and CDR2 is YYREEE (reference sequence). This CDR3 is CASSPGLSDTGELFF. CDR3 bases: TGTGCCAGCAGCCCCGGACTAAGCGACACCGGGGAGCTGTTTTTT. Full variable domain (remainder filled in from reference TRBV5-4 and TRBJ2-2): ETGVTQSPTHLIKTRGQQVTLRCSSQSGHNTVSWYQQALGQGPQFIFQYYREEENGRGNFPPRFSGLQFPNYSSELNVNALELDDSALYLCASSPGLSDTGELFFGEGSRLTVL.

The V gene is TRBV5-6, the J gene TRBJ1-5; weak D call: TRBD1 (6 bases). Germline lookup yields CDR1 SGHDT and CDR2 YYEEEE. Trimming left V 3 bases short and J 6 bases short, with 19 bases between. The CDR3 contains 16 residues. This CDR3 is CASSWGGQKGGQPQHF. The CDR3 nucleotides are TGTGCCAGCAGCTGGGGGGGGCAGAAAGGTGGTCAGCCCCAGCATTTT.

The chain employs TRBV5-8 and TRBJ2-3; D gene unclear. The CDR3 consists of 17 residues. Trimming removed 0 bases at V and 2 bases at J, with 16 bases between. Per the germline V gene, CDR1 is SGHTS and CDR2 is YDEGEE. The DNA of the CDR3 is TGTGCCAGCAGCTTGGTTTTAACTGGGCTCATCACAGATACGCAGTATTTT. Protein product: CASSLVLTGLITDTQYF.

The genes are TRBV7-9 and TRBJ1-1, with no clear D. Trimming took 3 bases from V and 1 from J, leaving 9 bases between them. Germline CDR1 is SEHNR and CDR2 is FQNEAQ (reference sequence). CDR3 length equals 14 residues. The CDR3 region is CASSFGRENTEAFF. The CDR3 nucleotides read TGTGCCAGCAGCTTTGGACGGGAGAACACTGAAGCTTTCTTT.